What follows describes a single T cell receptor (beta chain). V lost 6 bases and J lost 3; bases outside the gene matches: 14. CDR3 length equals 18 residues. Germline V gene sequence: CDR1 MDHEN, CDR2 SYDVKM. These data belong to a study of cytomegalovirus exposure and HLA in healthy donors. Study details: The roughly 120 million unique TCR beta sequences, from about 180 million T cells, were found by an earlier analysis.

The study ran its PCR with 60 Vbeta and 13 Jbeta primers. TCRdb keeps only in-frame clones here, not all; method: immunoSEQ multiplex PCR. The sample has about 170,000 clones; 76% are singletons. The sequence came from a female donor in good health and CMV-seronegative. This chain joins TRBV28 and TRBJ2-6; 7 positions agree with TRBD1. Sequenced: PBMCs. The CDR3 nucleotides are TGTGCCAGCAGCGCAGGGGGTTACCCCCTAATTGGGGCCAACGTCCTGACTTTC. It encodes CASSAGGYPLIGANVLTF.